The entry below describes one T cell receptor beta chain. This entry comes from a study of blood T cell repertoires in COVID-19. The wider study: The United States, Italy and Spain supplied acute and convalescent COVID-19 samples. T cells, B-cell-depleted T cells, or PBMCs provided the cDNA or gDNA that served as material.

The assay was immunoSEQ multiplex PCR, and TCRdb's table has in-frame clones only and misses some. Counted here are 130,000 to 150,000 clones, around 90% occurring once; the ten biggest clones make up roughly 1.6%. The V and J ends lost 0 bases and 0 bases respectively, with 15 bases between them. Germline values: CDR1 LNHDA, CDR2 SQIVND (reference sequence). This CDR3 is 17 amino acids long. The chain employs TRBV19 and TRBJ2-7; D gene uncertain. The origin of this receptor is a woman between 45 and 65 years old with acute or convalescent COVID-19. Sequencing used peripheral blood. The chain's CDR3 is CASSIDVRGSSSYEQYF. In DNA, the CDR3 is TGTGCCAGTAGTATAGATGTCAGAGGCAGCTCCTCCTACGAGCAGTACTTC.